A single sample gave rise to the 17 T cell receptor beta chains below, sequenced in a study of PD-L1 blockade in urothelial cancer. TCRdb keeps only in-frame clones here, not all; method: immunoSEQ multiplex PCR. The table has tens of thousands of clones, 87% seen once; the top ten hold roughly 15%. Time point indicated: pretreatment peripheral blood. The sequences come from PBMCs, collected around atezolizumab (anti-PD-L1) treatment. These receptors were obtained from a woman aged 55-75 years with urothelial cancer.

The chain joins TRBV29-1 to TRBJ2-1, with TRBD1 identical over 10 bases. This CDR3 spans 13 amino acids. V gave up 5 bases and J gave up 6 bases; unmatched junction bases: 4. Germline V gives CDR1 SQVTM, CDR2 ANQGSEA. The CDR3 DNA is TGCAGCGTTTCCGGGACAGGGGTCAATGAGCAGTTCTTC. This codes for CSVSGTGVNEQFF.

V is TRBV18 and J is TRBJ2-2; D is possibly TRBD1 (8 bases). V lost 6 bases and J lost 5, with 16 bases in between. This CDR3 spans 15 amino acids. CDR1 KGHSH and CDR2 LQKENI come from the germline V gene. DNA of the CDR3: TGTGCCAGCTCGTACGGACAGGGAGGGACCGGGGAGCTGTTTTTT. It translates to CASSYGQGGTGELFF.

The genes are TRBV6-1 and TRBJ1-1, with 11 bases identical to TRBD1. Germline V CDR1 and CDR2: MNHNS, SASEGT. With 0 bases clipped from V and 4 bases from J, the junction kept 7 bases outside the gene matches. This CDR3 comprises 17 residues. This CDR3 reads CASSEAGDRGSFTEAFF. For the CDR3, the DNA is TGTGCCAGCAGTGAAGCGGGGGACAGGGGGAGTTTCACTGAAGCTTTCTTT.

The gene calls are TRBV5-6 and TRBJ1-5, with D unclear. Germline values: CDR1 SGHDT, CDR2 YYEEEE. The CDR3 sequence is 13 residues long. V gave up 3 bases and J gave up 6 bases, with 10 bases separating them. In DNA form, the CDR3 reads TGTGCCAGCAGCTCATTGGCTGGTCAGCCCCAGCATTTT. Encoded protein: CASSSLAGQPQHF.

The chain employs TRBV18 and TRBJ2-3; 11 bases are shared with TRBD2. The CDR3 runs to 16 residues. V trimming: 6 bases; J trimming: 3 bases; junction bases outside the gene matches: 8. The germline V gene encodes CDR1 KGHSH and CDR2 LQKENI. The CDR3 is CASSSTSGKSTDTQYF. The CDR3 coding sequence is TGTGCCAGCTCGTCGACTAGCGGGAAGTCGACAGATACGCAGTATTTT.

This chain links TRBV5-1 with TRBJ2-3, with D perhaps matching TRBD1 (5 bases). The V gene lost 3 bases and the J gene lost 4 bases, with 9 bases spanning the gap. The germline gives CDR1 SGHRS, CDR2 YFSETQ. This CDR3 spans 13 amino acids. CDR3 sequence (DNA): TGCGCCAGCAGCTCCTTGGGGCCAGATACGCAGTATTTT. Its translation is CASSSLGPDTQYF.

The genes are TRBV7-6 and TRBJ2-1; no reliable D call. The V gene lost 0 bases and the J gene lost 5 bases, with 5 bases spanning the gap. CDR3 length: 13 residues. Germline V gene lookup returns CDR1 SGHVS and CDR2 FNYEAQ. In DNA form, the CDR3 reads TGTGCCAGCAGCTTAGCCTATAACAATGAGCAGTTCTTC. Translated, it gives CASSLAYNNEQFF.

CDR3 nucleotide sequence: TGCGCCAGCTCGTGGGGGGATAACAATGAGCAGTTCTTC. It encodes CASSWGDNNEQFF. This sequence joins TRBV5-1 and TRBJ2-1; a weak D match, TRBD2 (6 bases). V lost 7 bases, J lost 5 bases, and 13 bases lay in between. Germline V gives CDR1 SGHRS, CDR2 YFSETQ. This CDR3 has 13 residues.

The rearrangement joins TRBV6-5 to TRBJ2-5; unclear D gene. CDR1 is MNHEY and CDR2 is SVGAGI in the germline V gene. V shed 8 bases and J shed 5 bases, with 15 bases lying between them. This CDR3 comprises 13 residues. The CDR3 loop reads CASSEDRRETQYF. The CDR3 DNA reads TGTGCCAGCTCCGAAGATCGGCGGGAGACCCAGTACTTC.

V usage is TRBV19 and J usage is TRBJ1-1; D is undetermined. CDR1 is LNHDA, CDR2 SQIVND, per germline (reference sequence). This CDR3 is 14 amino acids long. Trimming removed 6 bases from V and 1 base from J, with 12 bases in between. The DNA for the CDR3 is TGTGCCAGTAGAGAAGGAGCCGGGAACACTGAAGCTTTCTTT. Its protein is CASREGAGNTEAFF.

Here the CDR3 DNA reads TGTGCCAGCAGCACAGGACAGGGGTTGTTTGGCTACACCTTC. It is translated as CASSTGQGLFGYTF. J is TRBJ1-2 and V is TRBV7-2, with 9 bases identical to TRBD1. The V and J ends lost 5 bases and 7 bases, in that order; junction bases with no gene match: 8. There are 14 residues in the CDR3. Germline lookup yields CDR1 SGHTA and CDR2 FQGNSA.

The chain couples TRBV7-3 to TRBJ2-7, with TRBD1 matching 7 bases. Germline CDR1 and CDR2: SGHTA and FQGTGA. J lost 0 bases, V lost 5 bases, and 4 bases had no gene match. This CDR3 is built from 14 residues. CDR3 region: CASSQDRYSYEQYF. The CDR3 DNA reads as TGTGCCAGCAGCCAGGACAGGTACTCCTACGAGCAGTACTTC.

The gene calls are TRBV2 and TRBJ2-4; TRBD1 aligns across 7 bases. This CDR3 has 15 residues. Germline V gene sequence: CDR1 SNHLY, CDR2 FYNNEI. V shed 6 bases, J shed 3 bases, and the junction held 8 bases outside the gene matches. The CDR3 bases are TGTGCCAGCAGACGAGACAGGGCGGGCAAAAACATTCAGTACTTC. It yields the protein CASRRDRAGKNIQYF. The full variable domain, rest sourced from reference TRBV2 and TRBJ2-4, is EPEVTQTPSHQVTQMGQEVILRCVPISNHLYFYWYRQILGQKVEFLVSFYNNEISEKSEIFDDQFSVERPDGSNFTLKIRSTKLEDSAMYFCASRRDRAGKNIQYFGAGTRLSVL.

The genes are TRBV25-1 and TRBJ1-1, with D possibly being TRBD1 (6 bases). Germline V CDR1 and CDR2: MGHDK, SYGVNS. With 6 bases removed from V and 0 bases from J, the gap between germline ends came to 17 bases. The CDR3 spans 16 residues. The CDR3 loop reads CASRERGNKVNTEAFF. Here the CDR3 DNA reads TGTGCCAGCAGGGAAAGGGGGAATAAGGTGAACACTGAAGCTTTCTTT.

The chain employs TRBV7-2 and TRBJ2-3; 13 bases match TRBD2. V shed 3 bases, J shed 5 bases, and the junction held 5 bases outside the gene matches. Germline V lookup: CDR1 SGHTA, CDR2 FQGNSA. The CDR3 totals 16 residues. The CDR3 DNA is TGTGCCAGCAGCTTTACTAGCGGGGGGGCCGGAGATACGCAGTATTTT. This codes for CASSFTSGGAGDTQYF.

The chain uses TRBV28 and TRBJ1-2; TRBD1 matches at 7 bases. Losses at the gene ends were 8 bases for V and 1 base for J; bases not matched to a gene: 10. The CDR3 is 15 amino acids. Germline V gene data show CDR1 as MDHEN and CDR2 as SYDVKM. The CDR3 bases are TGTGCCAGCGGGTCACTGGGACAGAGTAACTATGGCTACACCTTC. This sequence encodes CASGSLGQSNYGYTF.

V gene TRBV6-4 combines with J gene TRBJ2-3; D is perhaps TRBD2 (6 bases). Trimming stripped 6 bases from V and 4 bases from J, with 17 bases between. Germline CDR1 MRHNA, CDR2 SNTAGT. This CDR3 is 15 amino acids long. The CDR3 nucleotides are TGTGCCAGCAGCGCTGATAGGGGAGGTGCAGATACGCAGTATTTT. This sequence encodes CASSADRGGADTQYF.